The next 3 T cell receptor beta chains were all read from a single sample in a study of T cell responses to AZD1222 COVID-19 vaccine. Assay: immunoSEQ multiplex PCR; the TCRdb copy retains only in-frame clones and omits some. The table shows 90,000 to 100,000 clones, with about 89% occurring only once. The material sequenced was peripheral blood, taken on day 0 of AZD1222 vaccination. Receptors originate from an adult in good health.

The chain uses TRBV5-3 and TRBJ1-5, with D maybe TRBD1 (5 bases). TRBV5-3 is classed as an ORF, of uncertain function. V lost 0 bases, J lost 5 bases, and 9 bases lay in between. CDR3 length: 14 residues. The CDR3 sequence is CARSLVQGDQPQHF. In nucleotides, the CDR3 is TGTGCCAGAAGCTTGGTTCAGGGTGATCAGCCCCAGCATTTT.

V is TRBV12-3 or TRBV12-4 and J is TRBJ1-6, with no clear D. Trimming took 6 bases from V and 10 from J, leaving 10 bases between them. The length of the CDR3 is 12 residues. The CDR3 loop reads CASSRSGSPLHF. DNA for the CDR3: TGTGCCAGCAGCCGCAGTGGGTCACCCCTCCACTTT.

The V gene is TRBV4-3, the J gene TRBJ2-7; perhaps TRBD2 as D (5 bases). The V end lost 5 bases, the J end lost 5 bases, and 16 bases lay between the germline ends. Germline V gives CDR1 LGHNA, CDR2 YSLEER. This CDR3 is built from 14 residues. CDR3 DNA sequence: TGCGCCAGCAGCGCTTCGAGGGTATCCCACGAGCAGTACTTC. This encodes CASSASRVSHEQYF.